Below, one TCR beta chain is given with its context. The V and J ends lost 3 bases and 2 bases respectively, with 14 bases between them. In germline, CDR1 is LNHDA, CDR2 SQIVND (reference sequence). The CDR3 totals 16 residues. This specimen belongs to a study of blood T cell repertoires in COVID-19. Sequenced by immunoSEQ multiplex PCR; TCRdb stores in-frame clones only, minus some. The sample has some 190,000 clones, 70% to 90% seen once. The origin of this receptor is a human donor in a cohort sampled during active COVID-19. The sample comprised peripheral blood. The chain joins TRBV19 to TRBJ1-5, with a weak D call TRBD1 (6 bases). The CDR3 sequence is CASSISTGFGNQPQHF. DNA for the CDR3: TGTGCCAGTAGTATCTCCACAGGGTTTGGCAATCAGCCCCAGCATTTT.